This TCR beta chain was retrieved from a study of T cells after yellow fever vaccination. This clonotype was detected only a few times. V lost 3 bases, J lost 4 bases, and 15 bases stayed unmatched. The CDR3 loop spans 18 amino acids. CDR1 is MDHEN, CDR2 SYDVKM, per germline. TCR cDNA, made by 5'RACE template switching, carried an added universal primer site and UMIs. TCRdb reprocessed the 5' RACE reads via MiXCR and lists one record per CDR3 protein. The sample has 600,000 to 750,000 distinct CDR3 sequences, about 12% seen once; the top ten hold under 15%. The chain carries TRBV28 and TRBJ2-5; 9 bases line up with TRBD2. This TCR came from a young man who received the YFV17D yellow fever vaccine. Sequenced material: PBMCs, taken on the day of the yellow fever booster vaccination. The CDR3 sequence: CASSFIAGRGGGRETQYF. CDR3 DNA: TGTGCCAGCAGTTTTATAGCGGGCCGCGGGGGGGGGAGAGAGACCCAGTACTTC. Full variable domain (rest looked up from reference TRBV28 and TRBJ2-5): DVKVTQSSRYLVKRTGEKVFLECVQDMDHENMFWYRQDPGLGLRLIYFSYDVKMKEKGDIPEGYSVSREKKERFSLILESASTNQTSMYLCASSFIAGRGGGRETQYFGPGTRLLVL.